This record concerns one T cell receptor (beta chain) sequence. No antigen is known for it. At one boundary the junction diverges from the germline segment, which might be a read error. This sample was included in a study of T cell responses to AZD1222 COVID-19 vaccine. Produced via immunoSEQ multiplex PCR; TCRdb's table is partial and in-frame only. The sample yields 120,000 to 150,000 clones, around 90% seen once. Overall study findings and caveats: Spike was spanned by vaccine-associated CD4 TCRs, which were dominant at 160-218 and 743-854. It should be noted that donors were predominantly white British and more often female, and clonal diversity was possibly underestimated.

Per the germline V gene, CDR1 is SNHLY and CDR2 is FYNNEI. The CDR3 runs 11 residues. The sequence came from an adult in good health. The chain uses TRBV2 and TRBJ1-2; D not certain. The sequenced sample was peripheral blood, obtained on day 0 of MenACWY control vaccination. The CDR3 DNA reads TGTGCCAGCAGTGAAGCACAGCCCGAGGCCTTC. Protein product: CASSEAQPEAF. The whole variable domain, remainder taken from reference TRBV2 and TRBJ1-2, is EPEVTQTPSHQVTQMGQEVILRCVPISNHLYFYWYRQILGQKVEFLVSFYNNEISEKSEIFDDQFSVERPDGSNFTLKIRSTKLEDSAMYFCASSEAQPEAFGSGTRLTVV.